The present entry profiles one T cell receptor beta chain with its context. This specimen comes from a study of shared clonotypes between healthy human individuals. Looked up from germline, CDR1 is LNHDA and CDR2 is SQIVND (reference sequence). This CDR3 contains 16 residues. V was clipped by 2 bases and J by 1 base; unmatched bases: 5. CD45RO-negative CD8 cells positively selected for CCR7 made up the naive population, which excluded terminally differentiated effector memory CD45RA+ cells. Profiling relied on immunoSEQ multiplex PCR, and the TCRdb table lists in-frame clones only, not all of them. Of around 2,000,000 clones listed, around 96% are singletons.

This chain connects TRBV19 to TRBJ2-1; 7 nucleotides line up with TRBD2. The sequence derives from a man between 18 and 29 years old in good health. The sequencing sample was made of naive CD8+ T cells sorted from blood. This CDR3 reads CASSILAGGSYNEQFF. In DNA, the CDR3 is TGTGCCAGTAGTATACTAGCCGGGGGGTCCTACAATGAGCAGTTCTTC. Drawing the rest from reference TRBV19 and TRBJ2-1, the complete variable domain is DGGITQSPKYLFRKEGQNVTLSCEQNLNHDAMYWYRQDPGQGLRLIYYSQIVNDFQKGDIAEGYSVSREKKESFPLTVTSAQKNPTAFYLCASSILAGGSYNEQFFGPGTRLTVL.